This passage covers 9 T cell receptor beta chains from one sample sequenced in a study of blood T cell repertoires in COVID-19. The protocol was immunoSEQ multiplex PCR, while the TCRdb copy is restricted to in-frame clones and leaves out a portion. The table records about 58,000 clones, about 79% of them present only once. The sample was peripheral blood. These receptors were taken from a human donor in a cohort sampled during active COVID-19.

The rearrangement joins TRBV30 to TRBJ2-1; a possible D gene is TRBD2 (5 bases). CDR3 length: 10 amino acids. Germline V lookup: CDR1 GTSNPN, CDR2 SVGIG (reference sequence). V was clipped by 5 bases and J by 8 bases, with 7 bases between them. CDR3 DNA: TGTGCCTGGGGACTTGATGAGCAGTTCTTC. Translated: CAWGLDEQFF. Full variable domain (remainder filled in from reference TRBV30 and TRBJ2-1): SQTIHQWPATLVQPVGSPLSLECTVEGTSNPNLYWYRQAAGRGLQLLFYSVGIGQISSEVPQNLSASRPQDRQFILSSKKLLLSDSGFYLCAWGLDEQFFGPGTRLTVL.

V is TRBV7-9 and J is TRBJ2-7; no reliable D call. With 1 base removed from V and 3 bases from J, the gap between germline ends came to 10 bases. This CDR3 has 14 amino acids. Looked up from germline, CDR1 is SEHNR and CDR2 is FQNEAQ (reference sequence). CDR3 loop: CASSLGAGVYEQYF. In nucleotides, the CDR3 is TGTGCCAGCAGCTTAGGTGCAGGTGTCTACGAGCAGTACTTC.

The chain couples TRBV19 to TRBJ1-2; maybe TRBD1 (6 bases). CDR3 length: 14 residues. Germline V lookup: CDR1 LNHDA, CDR2 SQIVND (reference sequence). V was shortened by 4 bases and J by 2 bases, with 11 bases between the two germline ends. CDR3 DNA sequence: TGTGCCAGTAGTAAGGGGGAGCTCAACTATGGCTACACCTTC. It encodes CASSKGELNYGYTF.

The chain recombines TRBV27 with TRBJ1-6, with TRBD1 matching 10 bases. Germline V lookup: CDR1 MNHEY, CDR2 SMNVEV (reference sequence). The CDR3 consists of 14 residues. V dropped 6 bases and J dropped 7; count of bases not matched to a gene: 3. CDR3 in amino acids: CASRRDRGNSPLHF. In nucleotides, the CDR3 is TGTGCCAGCAGACGGGACAGGGGCAATTCACCCCTCCACTTT.

This clone has a single count. The J gene is TRBJ1-2, the V gene TRBV5-1; D is uncertain. The CDR3 totals 14 residues. From germline, CDR1 is SGHRS and CDR2 YFSETQ. V was cut by 0 bases and J by 3 bases, with 9 bases left in between. CDR3 residues: CASSLGAEYYGYTF. CDR3 nucleotide sequence: TGCGCCAGCAGCTTGGGTGCAGAATACTATGGCTACACCTTC. Filled out from reference TRBV5-1 and TRBJ1-2, the complete variable domain reads KAGVTQTPRYLIKTRGQQVTLSCSPISGHRSVSWYQQTPGQGLQFLFEYFSETQRNKGNFPGRFSGRQFSNSRSEMNVSTLELGDSALYLCASSLGAEYYGYTFGSGTRLTVV.

The chain carries TRBV2 and TRBJ1-1; TRBD1 matches at 7 bases. With 5 bases clipped from V and 0 bases from J, the junction kept 6 bases outside the gene matches. From germline, CDR1 is SNHLY and CDR2 FYNNEI. This CDR3 comprises 15 residues. CDR3 in amino acids: CASSYNQGVNTEAFF. CDR3 coding DNA: TGTGCCAGCAGTTACAATCAGGGGGTGAACACTGAAGCTTTCTTT.

The CDR3 loop is CASSPPGQGWNIQYF. In DNA form, the CDR3 reads TGTGCCAGCAGCCCGCCGGGACAGGGATGGAACATTCAGTACTTC. The chain couples TRBV7-2 to TRBJ2-4; 9 bases map to TRBD1. CDR1 is SGHTA, CDR2 FQGNSA, per germline. V lost 5 bases to trimming and J lost 7 bases; unmatched junction nucleotides: 9. This CDR3 is 15 amino acids long. Full variable domain (outside the CDR3, taken from reference TRBV7-2 and TRBJ2-4): GAGVSQSPSNKVTEKGKDVELRCDPISGHTALYWYRQSLGQGLEFLIYFQGNSAPDKSGLPSDRFSAERTGGSVSTLTIQRTQQEDSAVYLCASSPPGQGWNIQYFGAGTRLSVL.

The genes are TRBV19 and TRBJ1-2; the match to TRBD1 covers 9 bases. Germline V lookup: CDR1 LNHDA, CDR2 SQIVND (reference sequence). V shed 4 bases and J 8 bases; nucleotides not matched to a gene: 14. The CDR3 contains 16 residues. The DNA of the CDR3 is TGTGCCAGTAGTACAAAAACCGGGACAGGGTCTCGGGGCTACACCTTC. It encodes CASSTKTGTGSRGYTF.

The chain is built from TRBV5-6 and TRBJ1-1; D ambiguous. Germline V gives CDR1 SGHDT, CDR2 YYEEEE. CDR3 size: 14 residues. V lost 4 bases, J lost 0 bases, and 10 bases lay in between. CDR3 region: CASSPLSLNTEAFF. The CDR3 DNA reads as TGTGCCAGCAGCCCTCTGAGTTTGAACACTGAAGCTTTCTTT.